This entry lists 12 T cell receptor beta chains sequenced from one sample in a study of cytomegalovirus exposure and HLA in healthy donors (dated by TCRdb to the late 2010s). The library was built by means of the immunoSEQ multiplex PCR assay. A mixture of 60 forward primers for TCR Vbeta segments and 13 reverse primers for TCR Jbeta segments was used in the multiplex PCR. This is the immuneACCESS table as TCRdb keeps it, with only in-frame sequences that have V and J called. A part of the clones is gone; compared with another copy, unresolved V genes explain less than half, and the rest is unexplained. The sample records some 210,000 clones, about 90% of which are singletons. Over 1% of the sample is held by the ten biggest clonotypes. The specimen sequenced was PBMCs. The source of these receptors is a young man in good health and CMV-seronegative.

The J gene is TRBJ2-3, the V gene TRBV29-1; D might be TRBD2 (6 bases). The CDR3 is made up of 16 amino acids. V was pared by 3 bases and J by 4 bases, with 20 bases between. CDR1 is SQVTM and CDR2 is ANQGSEA in the germline V gene. CDR3 in amino acids: CSVDGLIAEGPDTQYF. The CDR3 nucleotides read TGCAGCGTTGACGGCCTTATTGCGGAGGGGCCAGATACGCAGTATTTT.

The chain joins TRBV13 to TRBJ2-3; D unclear. The CDR3 totals 14 residues. The germline V gene has CDR1 PRHDT and CDR2 FYEKMQ (reference sequence). The V end was cut by 0 bases, the J end by 0 bases, with 4 bases between. The CDR3 spells CASSLGASTDTQYF. CDR3 sequence (DNA): TGTGCCAGCAGCTTAGGGGCTAGCACAGATACGCAGTATTTT.

The rearrangement uses TRBV27 and TRBJ2-7; 12 nucleotides agree with TRBD2. Germline CDR1 and CDR2: MNHEY and SMNVEV (reference sequence). This CDR3 contains 14 residues. V trimming: 5 bases; J trimming: 3 bases; junction bases outside the gene matches: 2. This CDR3 is CASSQLAGGYEQYF. CDR3 coding DNA: TGTGCCAGCAGTCAACTAGCGGGGGGCTACGAGCAGTACTTC.

The chain carries TRBV30 and TRBJ2-7, with 10 bases lining up with TRBD2. Germline V gives CDR1 GTSNPN, CDR2 SVGIG (reference sequence). The junction had 7 bases not matched to a gene; V was cut back by 6 bases and J by 5 bases. This CDR3 spans 13 amino acids. The CDR3 nucleotides are TGTGCCTGTCCGGGACTAGCGAGTGACGAGCAGTACTTC. Translation gives CACPGLASDEQYF.

The chain is built from TRBV5-4 and TRBJ2-1; TRBD2 matches 8 bases. This CDR3 comprises 15 residues. The V gene end was trimmed by 5 bases and the J gene end by 9 bases; junction bases not matched to a gene: 13. CDR1 is SGHNT, CDR2 YYREEE, per germline (reference sequence). CDR3 nucleotide sequence: TGTGCCAGCAGGGGGGGACTGGCGGGAGGTGGTGAGCAGTTCTTC. This gives the protein CASRGGLAGGGEQFF. The complete variable domain, with remaining parts taken from reference TRBV5-4 and TRBJ2-1, reads ETGVTQSPTHLIKTRGQQVTLRCSSQSGHNTVSWYQQALGQGPQFIFQYYREEENGRGNFPPRFSGLQFPNYSSELNVNALELDDSALYLCASRGGLAGGGEQFFGPGTRLTVL.

The genes are TRBV11-2 and TRBJ2-3; a weak D match, TRBD1 (5 bases). The V gene lost 0 bases and the J gene lost 1 base, with 8 bases spanning the gap. The germline CDR1 and CDR2 sequences are SGHAT and FQNNGV. The CDR3 totals 15 residues. The CDR3 loop reads CASSLEGRGTDTQYF. For the CDR3, the DNA is TGTGCCAGCAGCTTAGAGGGGCGCGGCACAGATACGCAGTATTTT. The complete variable domain, with remaining parts taken from reference TRBV11-2 and TRBJ2-3, reads EAGVAQSPRYKIIEKRQSVAFWCNPISGHATLYWYQQILGQGPKLLIQFQNNGVVDDSQLPKDRFSAERLKGVDSTLKIQPAKLEDSAVYLCASSLEGRGTDTQYFGPGTRLTVL.

CDR3 loop: CASSSSGGTDTQYF. As DNA, the CDR3 is TGTGCCAGCAGCTCTAGCGGGGGCACAGATACGCAGTATTTT. The rearrangement links TRBV7-8 to TRBJ2-3; 9 bases match TRBD2. The CDR3 is made up of 14 amino acids. CDR1 is SGHVS, CDR2 FQNEAQ, per germline. Unmatched junction bases numbered 0, after V lost 4 bases and J lost 1 base.

Notes on this clone: One junction end does not reproduce the germline sequence, and a read error may be involved. The chain couples TRBV7-7 to TRBJ2-3; maybe TRBD2 (6 bases). Germline V lookup: CDR1 SSHAT, CDR2 FNYEAQ (reference sequence). This CDR3 contains 14 residues. CDR3 residues: CASSRRGITDTQYF. The DNA for the CDR3 is TGTGCTAGCAGCCGCCGGGGGATCACAGATACGCAGTATTTT.

The chain links TRBV15 to TRBJ1-2; 8 bases fit TRBD1. The CDR3 is made up of 14 amino acids. Germline V gives CDR1 LNHNV, CDR2 YYDKDF (reference sequence). V trimming: 5 bases; J trimming: 6 bases; junction bases outside the gene matches: 8. The CDR3 region has the DNA TGTGCCACCAGCTCACAGGGGGAAGGGAATGGCTACACCTTC. Its protein product is CATSSQGEGNGYTF.

The CDR3 DNA sequence: TGTGCCAGCAGTCATAGCGGGGGGGCCGGAGAGACCCAGTACTTC. This sequence encodes CASSHSGGAGETQYF. The genes are TRBV5-6 and TRBJ2-5; 11 bases align to TRBD2. This CDR3 comprises 15 residues. The V gene's germline CDR1 is SGHDT and CDR2 YYEEEE. Trimming cost V 5 bases and J 4 bases; bases outside gene matches: 7.

J is TRBJ1-1 and V is TRBV7-2; TRBD1 agrees at 7 bases. The CDR3 consists of 14 residues. CDR1 SGHTA and CDR2 FQGNSA come from the germline V gene. V lost 1 base, J lost 5 bases, and 4 bases stayed unmatched. CDR3 nucleotide sequence: TGTGCCAGCAGCTTAGTAAAGGGGGCTACTGAAGCTTTCTTT. It codes for CASSLVKGATEAFF. The full variable domain, completed using reference TRBV7-2 and TRBJ1-1, is GAGVSQSPSNKVTEKGKDVELRCDPISGHTALYWYRQSLGQGLEFLIYFQGNSAPDKSGLPSDRFSAERTGGSVSTLTIQRTQQEDSAVYLCASSLVKGATEAFFGQGTRLTVV.

The chain couples TRBV4-1 to TRBJ1-3, with 8 bases that match TRBD1. J lost 4 bases, V lost 2 bases, and 10 bases had no gene match. Per the germline V gene, CDR1 is MGHRA and CDR2 is YSYEKL. CDR3 length: 17 amino acids. In nucleotides, the CDR3 is TGCGCCAGCAGCCAACCGCCTCGTCGGGACAGGGGAAACACCATATATTTT. Protein: CASSQPPRRDRGNTIYF.